These 3 T cell receptor beta chains were all obtained from the same sample, sequenced in a study of control samples from healthy donors and cancer patients. Clones were sequenced by immunoSEQ multiplex PCR, and TCRdb holds only the in-frame ones, with some missing. The sample yields 75,000 to 100,000 clones, around 83% seen once. Sequencing was performed on blood. The receptors derive from a woman in her fifties or sixties in good health.

The chain links TRBV5-1 to TRBJ2-7; D ambiguous. V lost 0 bases and J 3 bases, leaving 7 bases between the germline ends. Germline assignment: CDR1 SGHRS and CDR2 YFSETQ. CDR3 length: 13 amino acids. CDR3 protein: CASSLAAVYEQYF. The CDR3 nucleotides are TGCGCCAGCAGCTTGGCCGCCGTCTACGAGCAGTACTTC.

The genes are TRBV2 and TRBJ1-2, with 7 positions matching TRBD1. Trimming removed 2 bases from V and 4 bases from J; junction bases left unmatched: 16. Germline V lookup: CDR1 SNHLY, CDR2 FYNNEI. CDR3 length equals 18 residues. The CDR3 protein is CASSESRQGELNLYGYTF. CDR3 bases: TGTGCCAGCAGTGAATCTAGACAGGGAGAACTAAACCTCTATGGCTACACCTTC.

The rearrangement uses TRBV5-8 and TRBJ1-5; TRBD1 matches at 7 bases. V was clipped by 9 bases and J by 4 bases; unmatched bases: 7. The CDR3 length is 13 residues. Germline CDR1 is SGHTS and CDR2 is YDEGEE. CDR3 sequence (DNA): TGTGCCACCGCCGGGACAGCAAATCAGCCCCAGCATTTT. It encodes CATAGTANQPQHF.